A selection of T cell receptor beta chains follows, all from one sample in a study of OX40 agonist ivuxolimab in advanced cancers. This table comes from immunoSEQ multiplex PCR, and its TCRdb copy is limited to in-frame clones, with some not included. The data contain tens of thousands of clones, 85% of them singletons. Sequencing used CD4+ or CD8+ T cells sorted from blood, obtained in a trial of the OX40 agonist ivuxolimab. The receptors shown here come from an adult with an advanced solid tumor such as melanoma, head and neck, liver or kidney cancer. The CDR3 runs from the conserved cysteine through the conserved F or W. The order of the fields is clone size, CDR3 length, D gene, J gene, V gene, CDR3 protein, CDR3 DNA. The D gene is left open where the match is weak. Clone size appears in some rows only: once, few, many, or a class for an expanded clone.

clone size: .
CDR3 length: 14
D gene: TRBD1
J gene: TRBJ1-6
V gene: TRBV6-1
CDR3 protein: CASRGDSLPSPLHF
CDR3 DNA: TGTGCCAGCAGGGGGGACAGCTTGCCGTCACCCCTCCACTTT

clone size: .
CDR3 length: 13
D gene: TRBD1
J gene: TRBJ2-5
V gene: TRBV5-1
CDR3 protein: CASSNRGQETQYF
CDR3 DNA: TGCGCCAGCAGCAACAGGGGCCAAGAGACCCAGTACTTC

clone size: .
CDR3 length: 13
D gene: TRBD1
J gene: TRBJ1-5
V gene: TRBV2
CDR3 protein: CASTGQGDQPQHF
CDR3 DNA: TGTGCCAGCACCGGACAGGGAGACCAGCCCCAGCATTTT

clone size: once
CDR3 length: 16
D gene: .
J gene: TRBJ2-7
V gene: TRBV7-8
CDR3 protein: CASSPFGGSTSYEQYF
CDR3 DNA: TGTGCCAGCAGTCCTTTTGGTGGGTCCACCTCCTACGAGCAGTACTTC

clone size: .
CDR3 length: 15
D gene: TRBD2
J gene: TRBJ2-5
V gene: TRBV10-3
CDR3 protein: CAISDVAGGHETQYF
CDR3 DNA: TGTGCCATCAGTGACGTAGCGGGGGGGCACGAGACCCAGTACTTC

clone size: .
CDR3 length: 14
D gene: .
J gene: TRBJ1-2
V gene: TRBV29-1
CDR3 protein: CSVEGGAANYGYTF
CDR3 DNA: TGCAGCGTTGAGGGCGGCGCTGCTAACTATGGCTACACCTTC

clone size: .
CDR3 length: 16
D gene: TRBD1
J gene: TRBJ1-1
V gene: TRBV5-1
CDR3 protein: CASSPGTGGLNTEAFF
CDR3 DNA: TGCGCCAGCAGCCCCGGGACAGGGGGTTTGAACACTGAAGCTTTCTTT

clone size: .
CDR3 length: 12
D gene: .
J gene: TRBJ2-3
V gene: TRBV7-3
CDR3 protein: CASSLYEDTQYF
CDR3 DNA: TGTGCCAGCAGCTTATACGAAGATACGCAGTATTTT

clone size: .
CDR3 length: 17
D gene: TRBD1
J gene: TRBJ1-4
V gene: TRBV2
CDR3 protein: CASRDRGPGATNEKLFF
CDR3 DNA: TGTGCCAGCCGGGACAGGGGGCCAGGGGCGACTAATGAAAAACTGTTTTTT

clone size: .
CDR3 length: 13
D gene: .
J gene: TRBJ1-2
V gene: TRBV5-4
CDR3 protein: CASSAGTEYGYTF
CDR3 DNA: TGTGCCAGCAGCGCCGGGACGGAGTATGGCTACACCTTC

clone size: .
CDR3 length: 13
D gene: TRBD1
J gene: TRBJ2-5
V gene: TRBV6-6
CDR3 protein: CASRTGGGKTQYF
CDR3 DNA: TGTGCCAGCAGGACAGGGGGCGGAAAGACCCAGTACTTC

clone size: few
CDR3 length: 16
D gene: TRBD1
J gene: TRBJ1-5
V gene: TRBV5-6
CDR3 protein: CASSGGDRVSNQPQHF
CDR3 DNA: TGTGCCAGCAGCGGGGGGGACAGGGTCAGCAATCAGCCCCAGCATTTT

clone size: .
CDR3 length: 13
D gene: .
J gene: TRBJ1-1
V gene: TRBV6-1
CDR3 protein: CASIDPMDTEAFF
CDR3 DNA: TGTGCCAGCATCGATCCCATGGACACTGAAGCTTTCTTT

clone size: .
CDR3 length: 14
D gene: .
J gene: TRBJ1-2
V gene: TRBV7-8
CDR3 protein: CASSRGGLDYGYTF
CDR3 DNA: TGTGCCAGCAGCCGAGGGGGTTTGGACTATGGCTACACCTTC

clone size: .
CDR3 length: 11
D gene: .
J gene: TRBJ2-5
V gene: TRBV7-6
CDR3 protein: CASSTRETQYF
CDR3 DNA: TGTGCCAGCAGCACCCGCGAGACCCAGTACTTC

clone size: .
CDR3 length: 16
D gene: .
J gene: TRBJ1-5
V gene: TRBV4-3
CDR3 protein: CASSQALGTNMEPQHF
CDR3 DNA: TGCGCCAGCAGCCAAGCCCTGGGGACTAATATGGAGCCCCAGCATTTT

clone size: .
CDR3 length: 15
D gene: .
J gene: TRBJ2-1
V gene: TRBV4-1
CDR3 protein: CASSHTLSSYNEQFF
CDR3 DNA: TGCGCCAGCAGCCATACTTTGAGCTCCTACAATGAGCAGTTCTTC

clone size: .
CDR3 length: 14
D gene: .
J gene: TRBJ1-2
V gene: TRBV4-3
CDR3 protein: CASSQDTGWGGYTF
CDR3 DNA: TGCGCCAGCAGCCAAGATACAGGGTGGGGCGGCTACACCTTC

clone size: .
CDR3 length: 16
D gene: .
J gene: TRBJ1-3
V gene: TRBV12-1
CDR3 protein: CASKWGGPRSGNTIYF
CDR3 DNA: TGTGCCAGCAAATGGGGAGGGCCCCGCTCTGGAAACACCATATATTTT

clone size: .
CDR3 length: 13
D gene: .
J gene: TRBJ1-1
V gene: TRBV10-3
CDR3 protein: CAIRGGLNTEAFF
CDR3 DNA: TGTGCCATCAGGGGTGGGTTGAACACTGAAGCTTTCTTT

clone size: .
CDR3 length: 14
D gene: .
J gene: TRBJ2-1
V gene: TRBV7-3
CDR3 protein: CASSYHSNSNEQFF
CDR3 DNA: TGTGCCAGCAGCTACCACAGTAACAGCAATGAGCAGTTCTTC

clone size: .
CDR3 length: 16
D gene: .
J gene: TRBJ2-7
V gene: TRBV7-8
CDR3 protein: CASSPANRVVTYEQYF
CDR3 DNA: TGTGCCAGCAGCCCCGCCAACAGGGTAGTCACCTACGAGCAGTACTTC

clone size: .
CDR3 length: 14
D gene: .
J gene: TRBJ1-4
V gene: TRBV30
CDR3 protein: CAWNRGGGNEKLFF
CDR3 DNA: TGTGCCTGGAATAGGGGAGGAGGTAATGAAAAACTGTTTTTT

clone size: .
CDR3 length: 15
D gene: .
J gene: TRBJ1-2
V gene: TRBV7-8
CDR3 protein: CASSLDLGGLSRVAF
CDR3 DNA: TGTGCCAGCAGCTTAGACCTAGGTGGGCTCAGTAGGGTGGCCTTC

clone size: .
CDR3 length: 12
D gene: .
J gene: TRBJ2-5
V gene: TRBV10-3
CDR3 protein: CAISDLGETQYF
CDR3 DNA: TGTGCCATCAGTGACCTGGGTGAGACCCAGTACTTC

clone size: .
CDR3 length: 12
D gene: .
J gene: TRBJ2-7
V gene: TRBV18
CDR3 protein: CASSLDTYEQYF
CDR3 DNA: TGTGCCAGCTCACTGGATACCTACGAGCAGTACTTC

clone size: .
CDR3 length: 15
D gene: TRBD1
J gene: TRBJ1-2
V gene: TRBV27
CDR3 protein: CASSSRTGGVSGYTF
CDR3 DNA: TGTGCCAGCAGTTCCAGGACAGGGGGCGTTAGTGGCTACACCTTC

clone size: .
CDR3 length: 15
D gene: TRBD1
J gene: TRBJ1-5
V gene: TRBV12-5
CDR3 protein: CASGPQGARNQPQHF
CDR3 DNA: TGTGCTAGTGGTCCCCAGGGGGCTCGCAATCAGCCCCAGCATTTT

clone size: .
CDR3 length: 14
D gene: TRBD1
J gene: TRBJ2-5
V gene: TRBV2
CDR3 protein: CASSNRHRGETQYF
CDR3 DNA: TGTGCCAGCAGTAACCGGCACAGGGGAGAGACCCAGTACTTC

clone size: .
CDR3 length: 16
D gene: TRBD1
J gene: TRBJ1-3
V gene: TRBV4-3
CDR3 protein: CASSRSTGVAGNTIYF
CDR3 DNA: TGCGCCAGCAGCAGATCTACAGGGGTTGCTGGAAACACCATATATTTT

clone size: .
CDR3 length: 13
D gene: .
J gene: TRBJ1-2
V gene: TRBV30
CDR3 protein: CAWSPQPYYGYTF
CDR3 DNA: TGTGCCTGGAGTCCCCAGCCCTATTATGGCTACACCTTC

clone size: .
CDR3 length: 13
D gene: TRBD1
J gene: TRBJ1-2
V gene: TRBV10-3
CDR3 protein: CAIGDRGQVGYTF
CDR3 DNA: TGTGCCATCGGCGACAGGGGGCAGGTTGGCTACACCTTC

clone size: .
CDR3 length: 14
D gene: .
J gene: TRBJ2-2
V gene: TRBV5-5
CDR3 protein: CASSTGLYTGELFF
CDR3 DNA: TGTGCCAGCAGCACCGGACTTTACACCGGGGAGCTGTTTTTT

clone size: .
CDR3 length: 15
D gene: TRBD1
J gene: TRBJ2-5
V gene: TRBV29-1
CDR3 protein: CSVQSGTGWQETQYF
CDR3 DNA: TGCAGCGTTCAGTCCGGGACAGGGTGGCAAGAGACCCAGTACTTC

clone size: .
CDR3 length: 15
D gene: .
J gene: TRBJ1-6
V gene: TRBV19
CDR3 protein: CASSIWEGQNSPLHF
CDR3 DNA: TGTGCCAGTAGTATCTGGGAAGGCCAAAATTCACCCCTCCACTTT

clone size: .
CDR3 length: 14
D gene: .
J gene: TRBJ1-1
V gene: TRBV7-6
CDR3 protein: CASTPGSLNTEAFF
CDR3 DNA: TGTGCCAGCACCCCAGGGTCCTTGAACACTGAAGCTTTCTTT

clone size: .
CDR3 length: 13
D gene: .
J gene: TRBJ2-5
V gene: TRBV29-1
CDR3 protein: CSVTGRFQETQYF
CDR3 DNA: TGCAGCGTTACCGGCAGATTTCAAGAGACCCAGTACTTC

clone size: .
CDR3 length: 15
D gene: TRBD1
J gene: TRBJ2-2
V gene: TRBV5-1
CDR3 protein: CASSLADRETGELFF
CDR3 DNA: TGCGCCAGCAGCTTGGCCGACAGGGAAACCGGGGAGCTGTTTTTT

clone size: .
CDR3 length: 17
D gene: TRBD2
J gene: TRBJ2-3
V gene: TRBV19
CDR3 protein: CASSTRGAGGSTDTQYF
CDR3 DNA: TGTGCCAGTAGTACTAGGGGAGCGGGGGGGAGCACAGATACGCAGTATTTT

clone size: .
CDR3 length: 15
D gene: .
J gene: TRBJ2-7
V gene: TRBV2
CDR3 protein: CASSERGASLDEQYF
CDR3 DNA: TGTGCCAGCAGTGAACGGGGGGCCTCTCTGGACGAGCAGTACTTC

clone size: .
CDR3 length: 19
D gene: TRBD2
J gene: TRBJ2-3
V gene: TRBV7-2
CDR3 protein: CASSSRTSGGIYSTDTQYF
CDR3 DNA: TGTGCCAGCAGCTCCAGGACTAGCGGGGGGATCTATTCAACAGATACGCAGTATTTT

clone size: .
CDR3 length: 11
D gene: .
J gene: TRBJ2-7
V gene: TRBV5-1
CDR3 protein: CASKESYEQYF
CDR3 DNA: TGCGCCAGCAAGGAATCCTACGAGCAGTACTTC

clone size: .
CDR3 length: 14
D gene: TRBD1
J gene: TRBJ1-3
V gene: TRBV7-2
CDR3 protein: CASRRDRGGNTIYF
CDR3 DNA: TGTGCCAGCAGACGAGACAGGGGAGGAAACACCATATATTTT

clone size: .
CDR3 length: 13
D gene: .
J gene: TRBJ2-5
V gene: TRBV7-3
CDR3 protein: CASSLRLVVTQYF
CDR3 DNA: TGTGCCAGCAGCCTACGTCTGGTTGTGACCCAGTACTTC

clone size: few
CDR3 length: 12
D gene: .
J gene: TRBJ1-1
V gene: TRBV5-1
CDR3 protein: CASSRGESEAFF
CDR3 DNA: TGCGCCAGCAGTAGGGGAGAAAGTGAAGCTTTCTTT

clone size: once
CDR3 length: 13
D gene: .
J gene: TRBJ2-7
V gene: TRBV4-2
CDR3 protein: CASSQDNTYEQYF
CDR3 DNA: TGTGCCAGCAGCCAAGATAACACCTACGAGCAGTACTTC

clone size: .
CDR3 length: 16
D gene: TRBD1
J gene: TRBJ1-3
V gene: TRBV7-2
CDR3 protein: CASSLVQGNSGNTIYF
CDR3 DNA: TGTGCCAGCAGCTTAGTACAGGGGAATTCTGGAAACACCATATATTTT

clone size: few
CDR3 length: 14
D gene: .
J gene: TRBJ2-7
V gene: TRBV7-9
CDR3 protein: CASSLGRESYEQYF
CDR3 DNA: TGTGCCAGCAGCTTAGGCAGGGAATCCTACGAGCAGTACTTC

clone size: .
CDR3 length: 14
D gene: .
J gene: TRBJ2-7
V gene: TRBV7-2
CDR3 protein: CASLKGTGTYEQYF
CDR3 DNA: TGTGCCAGCCTAAAAGGGACTGGGACCTACGAGCAGTACTTC

clone size: .
CDR3 length: 16
D gene: .
J gene: TRBJ2-3
V gene: TRBV28
CDR3 protein: CASRNPPSALTDTQYF
CDR3 DNA: TGTGCCAGCAGAAATCCACCCTCAGCCCTCACAGATACGCAGTATTTT

clone size: .
CDR3 length: 15
D gene: .
J gene: TRBJ2-3
V gene: TRBV27
CDR3 protein: CASSYGTPPTGTQYF
CDR3 DNA: TGTGCCAGCAGTTACGGGACCCCACCGACGGGTACGCAGTATTTT

clone size: .
CDR3 length: 14
D gene: .
J gene: TRBJ1-2
V gene: TRBV6-6
CDR3 protein: CASSYGEPDYGYTF
CDR3 DNA: TGTGCCAGCAGTTACGGCGAACCCGACTATGGCTACACCTTC

clone size: .
CDR3 length: 14
D gene: .
J gene: TRBJ2-5
V gene: TRBV12-5
CDR3 protein: CASARHRSGETQYF
CDR3 DNA: TGTGCTAGTGCCCGCCACAGGAGTGGAGAGACCCAGTACTTC

clone size: .
CDR3 length: 14
D gene: TRBD1
J gene: TRBJ2-7
V gene: TRBV6-1
CDR3 protein: CASRVVGQAYEQYF
CDR3 DNA: TGTGCCAGCAGGGTAGTGGGACAGGCCTACGAGCAGTACTTC

clone size: .
CDR3 length: 14
D gene: .
J gene: TRBJ2-3
V gene: TRBV5-1
CDR3 protein: CASSADSPTDTQYF
CDR3 DNA: TGCGCCAGCAGCGCCGACAGCCCCACAGATACGCAGTATTTT

clone size: .
CDR3 length: 16
D gene: .
J gene: TRBJ2-4
V gene: TRBV5-1
CDR3 protein: CASSLVSGIAKNIQYF
CDR3 DNA: TGCGCCAGCAGCTTGGTTTCGGGGATAGCCAAAAACATTCAGTACTTC

clone size: .
CDR3 length: 18
D gene: .
J gene: TRBJ1-1
V gene: TRBV15
CDR3 protein: CATSRDYPRRGMNTEAFF
CDR3 DNA: TGTGCCACCAGCAGAGATTATCCGAGGCGGGGGATGAACACTGAAGCTTTCTTT